One TCR beta chain is described in this entry. The V and J ends lost 1 base and 8 bases, in that order; junction bases with no gene match: 9. Germline lookup yields CDR1 SGDLS and CDR2 YYNGEE. There are 15 residues in the CDR3. The data were taken from a study of blood T cell repertoires in COVID-19. Original processing methods: Reference gene primers were amplified, and this amplification served to estimate nucleated cell counts. TCRdb's table, derived via immunoSEQ multiplex PCR, lists solely in-frame clones and lacks some. V and J calls and clone size are copied from that table; D and trimming were computed from the DNA. The sample carries 250,000 or so clones, approximately 86% recorded once.

The origin of this receptor is a woman between 25 and 40 years old with acute or convalescent COVID-19. Sample: peripheral blood. The chain joins TRBV9 to TRBJ2-1, with TRBD2 matching 7 bases. CDR3 bases: TGTGCCAGCAGCGTAAGGTTGGGAGGGGTGGATGAGCAGTTCTTC. Translation: CASSVRLGGVDEQFF.